This T cell receptor (beta chain) appears in the sequencing data of a study of blood T cells in healthy people across ages. Overall study results and limits: No conclusive comparison of naive versus antigen-experienced cells was possible with unsorted PBMCs.

This clonotype has ten or more counts. Its antigen is still unknown. Through a sample-barcoded 5' primer and a J-beta primer mix, a second PCR was run for roughly 6 to 12 cycles. TCRdb processed the 5' RACE reads anew with MiXCR; each CDR3 protein has one entry. The sample holds some 1,800,000 distinct CDR3 sequences, about two fifths seen once. J lost 4 bases, V lost 4 bases, and 12 bases had no gene match. The CDR3 extends over 16 amino acids. Germline-derived CDR1 and CDR2 are SGHRS and YFSETQ. This sequence joins TRBV5-1 and TRBJ2-7; 9 bases fit TRBD1. The source of this sequence is a human donor in good health. The sample was blood. CDR3 nucleotide sequence: TGCGCCAGCAGCCCGTTCCCGGGACAGGGTAAATACGAGCAGTACTTC. Protein product: CASSPFPGQGKYEQYF.